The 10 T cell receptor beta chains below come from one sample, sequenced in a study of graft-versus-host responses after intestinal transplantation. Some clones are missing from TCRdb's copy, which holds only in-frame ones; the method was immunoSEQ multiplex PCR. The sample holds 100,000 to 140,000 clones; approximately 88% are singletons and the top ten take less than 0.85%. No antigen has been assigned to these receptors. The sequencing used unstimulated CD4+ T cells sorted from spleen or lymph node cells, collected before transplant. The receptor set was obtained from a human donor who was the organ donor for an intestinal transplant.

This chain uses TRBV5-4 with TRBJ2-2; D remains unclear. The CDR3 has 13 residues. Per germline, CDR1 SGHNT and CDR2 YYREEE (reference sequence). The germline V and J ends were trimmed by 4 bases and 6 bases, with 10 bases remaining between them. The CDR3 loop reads CASSPSRSGELFF. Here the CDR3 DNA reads TGTGCCAGCAGCCCCTCCCGGTCCGGGGAGCTGTTTTTT.

Here the CDR3 reads CASSYSTGNYGYTF. The CDR3 nucleotides are TGTGCCAGCAGTTATTCGACAGGGAACTATGGCTACACCTTC. The rearrangement joins TRBV6-5 to TRBJ1-2, with TRBD1 identical over 7 bases. Germline trimming cut 3 bases from V and 2 bases from J; bases unmatched to any gene: 3. Germline assignment: CDR1 MNHEY and CDR2 SVGAGI. The CDR3 has 14 amino acids.

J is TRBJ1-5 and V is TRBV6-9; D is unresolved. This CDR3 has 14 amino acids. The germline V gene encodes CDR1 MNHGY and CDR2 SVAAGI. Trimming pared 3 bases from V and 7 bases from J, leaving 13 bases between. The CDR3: CASSYSDHGQPQHF. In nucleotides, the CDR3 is TGTGCCAGCAGTTACTCAGATCACGGGCAGCCCCAGCATTTT.

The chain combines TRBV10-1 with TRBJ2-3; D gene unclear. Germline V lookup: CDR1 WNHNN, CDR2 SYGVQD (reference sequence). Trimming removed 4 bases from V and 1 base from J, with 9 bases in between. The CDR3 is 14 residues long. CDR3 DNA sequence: TGCGCCAGCAGTGGGGGTTTCCGCACAGATACGCAGTATTTT. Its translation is CASSGGFRTDTQYF.

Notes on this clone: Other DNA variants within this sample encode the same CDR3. CDR3 sequence: CASSPRTGGGYGYTF. DNA for the CDR3: TGTGCCAGCTCACCGAGGACAGGGGGCGGCTATGGCTACACCTTC. This chain connects TRBV18 to TRBJ1-2; 11 bases fit TRBD1. Trimming cost V 3 bases and J 4 bases; bases outside gene matches: 4. Germline loops: CDR1 KGHSH, CDR2 LQKENI. The CDR3 has 15 residues.

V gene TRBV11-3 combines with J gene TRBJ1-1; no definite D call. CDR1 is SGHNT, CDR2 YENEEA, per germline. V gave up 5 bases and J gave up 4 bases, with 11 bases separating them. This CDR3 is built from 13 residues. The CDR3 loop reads CASSPISGTEAFF. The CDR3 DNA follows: TGTGCCAGCAGCCCCATCAGTGGCACTGAAGCTTTCTTT.

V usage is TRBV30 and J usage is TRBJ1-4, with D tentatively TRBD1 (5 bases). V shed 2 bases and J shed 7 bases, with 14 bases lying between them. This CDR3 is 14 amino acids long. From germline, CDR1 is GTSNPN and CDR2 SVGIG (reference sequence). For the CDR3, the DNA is TGTGCCTGGAGTCCCCCCGGGGGAAGTGAAAAACTGTTTTTT. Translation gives CAWSPPGGSEKLFF. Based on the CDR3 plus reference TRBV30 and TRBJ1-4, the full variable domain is SQTIHQWPATLVQPVGSPLSLECTVEGTSNPNLYWYRQAAGRGLQLLFYSVGIGQISSEVPQNLSASRPQDRQFILSSKKLLLSDSGFYLCAWSPPGGSEKLFFGSGTQLSVL.

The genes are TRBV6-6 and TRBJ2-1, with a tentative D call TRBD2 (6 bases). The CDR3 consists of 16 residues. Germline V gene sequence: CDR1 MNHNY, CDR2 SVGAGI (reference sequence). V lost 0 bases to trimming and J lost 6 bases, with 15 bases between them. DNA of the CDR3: TGTGCCAGCAGTTACTCAGCCGGAGGGCCGGGCAATGAGCAGTTCTTC. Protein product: CASSYSAGGPGNEQFF.

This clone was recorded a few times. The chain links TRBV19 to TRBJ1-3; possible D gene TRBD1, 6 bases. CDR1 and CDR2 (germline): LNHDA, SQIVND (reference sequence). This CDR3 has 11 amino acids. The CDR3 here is CGRTGWNTIYF. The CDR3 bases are TGTGGCCGAACAGGGTGGAACACCATATATTTT.

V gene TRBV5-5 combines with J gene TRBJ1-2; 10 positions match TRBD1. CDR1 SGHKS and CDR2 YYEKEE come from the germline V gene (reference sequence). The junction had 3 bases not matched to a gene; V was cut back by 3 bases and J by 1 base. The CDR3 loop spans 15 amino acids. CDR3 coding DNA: TGTGCCAGCAGCTCGGGACAGGGGTTTAACTATGGCTACACCTTC. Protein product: CASSSGQGFNYGYTF.